The source of this T cell receptor beta chain is a study of T cells in Graves' hyperthyroidism and ophthalmopathy. RNA transcripts served as the template for amplifying TCR beta CDR3 regions. TCR CDR3 regions were first amplified by RT-PCR with HTBI primers. TCRdb passed the multiplex PCR reads through MiXCR, listing each CDR3 protein once. The sample records around 350,000 distinct CDR3 sequences, roughly 14% being singletons. This clonotype occurred many times. Material: blood. The sequence was collected from a woman in her twenties or thirties with Graves' ophthalmopathy.

The CDR3 sequence is CASRPQGAKNSPLHF. CDR3 nucleotide sequence: TGCGCCAGCAGGCCACAGGGGGCTAAAAATTCACCCCTCCACTTT. The J gene is TRBJ1-6, the V gene TRBV5-1; 9 bases agree with TRBD1. This CDR3 spans 15 amino acids. From germline, CDR1 is SGHRS and CDR2 YFSETQ. Trimming removed 5 bases from V and 7 bases from J; junction bases left unmatched: 7.